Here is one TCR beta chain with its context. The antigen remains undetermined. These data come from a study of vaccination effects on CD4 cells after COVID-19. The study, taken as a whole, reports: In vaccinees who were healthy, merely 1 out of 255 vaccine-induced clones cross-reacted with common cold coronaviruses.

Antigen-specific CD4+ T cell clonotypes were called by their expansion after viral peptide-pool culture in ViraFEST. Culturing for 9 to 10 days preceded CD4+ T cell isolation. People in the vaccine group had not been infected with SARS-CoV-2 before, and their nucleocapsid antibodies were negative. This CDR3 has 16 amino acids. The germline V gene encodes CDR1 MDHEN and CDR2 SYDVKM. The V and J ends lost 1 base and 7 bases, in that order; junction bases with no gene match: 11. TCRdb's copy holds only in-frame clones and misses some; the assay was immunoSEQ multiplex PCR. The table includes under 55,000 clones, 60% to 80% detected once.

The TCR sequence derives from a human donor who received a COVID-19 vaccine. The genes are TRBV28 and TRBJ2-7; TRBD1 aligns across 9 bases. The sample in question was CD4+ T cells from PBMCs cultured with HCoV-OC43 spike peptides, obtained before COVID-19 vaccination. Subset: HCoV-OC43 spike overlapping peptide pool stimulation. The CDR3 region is CASSLFGQGKSGEQYV. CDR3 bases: TGTGCCAGCAGTTTATTTGGACAGGGGAAGTCGGGGGAGCAGTACGTC.